This T cell receptor beta chain is from a study of identical twins. The CDR3 runs to 14 residues. V was pared by 0 bases and J by 3 bases, with 8 bases between. CDR1 and CDR2 (germline): LNHNV, YYDKDF (reference sequence). TCRdb reanalysed the 5' RACE reads using MiXCR and keeps one entry per CDR3 protein. Of 500,000 or so distinct CDR3 sequences in the sample, around 15% were seen once. The same data also went into a second study, on yellow fever vaccine responses in identical twins.

Sample: CD4+ T cells sorted from blood. V gene TRBV15 combines with J gene TRBJ1-2; TRBD1 is a possible D gene (6 bases). The TCR comes from a woman between 18 and 29 years old in good health. The CDR3 bases are TGTGCCACCAGCAGAGATCGGACAGACTATGGCTACACCTTC. Its protein is CATSRDRTDYGYTF.